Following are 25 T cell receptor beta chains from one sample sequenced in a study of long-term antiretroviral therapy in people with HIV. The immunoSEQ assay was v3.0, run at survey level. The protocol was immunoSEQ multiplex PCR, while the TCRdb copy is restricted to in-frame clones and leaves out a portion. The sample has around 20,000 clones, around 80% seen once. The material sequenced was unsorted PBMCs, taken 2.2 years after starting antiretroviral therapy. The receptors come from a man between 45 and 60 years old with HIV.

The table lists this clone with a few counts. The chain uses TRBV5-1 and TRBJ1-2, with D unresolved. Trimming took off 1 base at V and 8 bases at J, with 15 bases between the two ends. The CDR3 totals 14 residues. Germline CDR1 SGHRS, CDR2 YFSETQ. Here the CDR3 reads CASSLMGSDEGYTF. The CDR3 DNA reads TGCGCCAGCAGCTTGATGGGCAGTGATGAGGGCTACACCTTC.

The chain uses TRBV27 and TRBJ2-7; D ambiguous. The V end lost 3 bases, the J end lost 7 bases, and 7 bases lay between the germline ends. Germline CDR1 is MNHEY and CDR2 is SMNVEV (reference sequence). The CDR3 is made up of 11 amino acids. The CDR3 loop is CASSLSWEQYF. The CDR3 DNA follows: TGTGCCAGCAGTTTGTCCTGGGAGCAGTACTTC.

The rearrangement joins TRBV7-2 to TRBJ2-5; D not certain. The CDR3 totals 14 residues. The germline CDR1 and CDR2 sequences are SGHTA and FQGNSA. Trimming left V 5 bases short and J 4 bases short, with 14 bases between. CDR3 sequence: CASSLDWQTETQYF. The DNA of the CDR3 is TGTGCCAGCAGCCTCGATTGGCAAACAGAGACCCAGTACTTC.

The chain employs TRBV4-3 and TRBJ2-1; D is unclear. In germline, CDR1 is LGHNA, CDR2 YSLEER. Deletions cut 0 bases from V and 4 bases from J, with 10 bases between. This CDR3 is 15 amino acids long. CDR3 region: CASSQEGNGYNEQFF. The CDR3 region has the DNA TGCGCCAGCAGCCAAGAAGGGAACGGTTACAATGAGCAGTTCTTC.

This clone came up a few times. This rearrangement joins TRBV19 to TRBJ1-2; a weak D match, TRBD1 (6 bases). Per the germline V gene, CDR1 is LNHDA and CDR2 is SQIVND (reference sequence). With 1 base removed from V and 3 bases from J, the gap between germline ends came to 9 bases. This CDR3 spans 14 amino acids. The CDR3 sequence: CASSIARTDYGYTF. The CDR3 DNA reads TGTGCCAGTAGTATAGCTCGGACAGACTATGGCTACACCTTC.

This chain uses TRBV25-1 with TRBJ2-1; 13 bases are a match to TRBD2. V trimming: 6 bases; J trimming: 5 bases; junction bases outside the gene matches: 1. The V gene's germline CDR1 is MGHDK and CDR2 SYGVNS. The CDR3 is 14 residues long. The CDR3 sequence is CASRGTSGNNEQFF. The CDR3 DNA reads TGTGCCAGCAGGGGGACTAGCGGGAACAATGAGCAGTTCTTC.

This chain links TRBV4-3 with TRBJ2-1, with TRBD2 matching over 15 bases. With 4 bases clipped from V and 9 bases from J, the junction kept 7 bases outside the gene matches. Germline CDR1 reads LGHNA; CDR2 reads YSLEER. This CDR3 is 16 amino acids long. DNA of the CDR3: TGCGCCAGCAGCCCTAGGACTAGCGGGAGGGTTGGTGAGCAGTTCTTC. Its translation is CASSPRTSGRVGEQFF.

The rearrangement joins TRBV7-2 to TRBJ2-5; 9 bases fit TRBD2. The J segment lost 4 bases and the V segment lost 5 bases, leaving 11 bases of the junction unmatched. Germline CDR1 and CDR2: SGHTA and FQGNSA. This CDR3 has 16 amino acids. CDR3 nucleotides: TGTGCCAGCAGCCCTACTAGCGGGCCAAAGGGAGAGACCCAGTACTTC. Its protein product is CASSPTSGPKGETQYF. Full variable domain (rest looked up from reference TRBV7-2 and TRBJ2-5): GAGVSQSPSNKVTEKGKDVELRCDPISGHTALYWYRQSLGQGLEFLIYFQGNSAPDKSGLPSDRFSAERTGGSVSTLTIQRTQQEDSAVYLCASSPTSGPKGETQYFGPGTRLLVL.

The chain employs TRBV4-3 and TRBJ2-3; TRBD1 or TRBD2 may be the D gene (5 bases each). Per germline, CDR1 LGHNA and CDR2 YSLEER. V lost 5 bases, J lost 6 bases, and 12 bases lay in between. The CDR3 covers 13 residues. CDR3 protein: CASSERGRDTQYF. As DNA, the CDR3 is TGCGCCAGCAGCGAGAGGGGAAGGGATACGCAGTATTTT.

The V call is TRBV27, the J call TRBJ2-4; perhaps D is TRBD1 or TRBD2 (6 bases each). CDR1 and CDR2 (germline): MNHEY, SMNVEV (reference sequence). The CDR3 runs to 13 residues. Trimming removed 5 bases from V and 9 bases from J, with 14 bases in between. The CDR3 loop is CASSPSGATIQYF. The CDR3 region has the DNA TGTGCCAGCAGTCCTTCGGGGGCAACCATTCAGTACTTC.

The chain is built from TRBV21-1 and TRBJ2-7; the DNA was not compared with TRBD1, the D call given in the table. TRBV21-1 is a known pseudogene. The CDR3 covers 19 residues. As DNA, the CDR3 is TGTGCCAGCAGCCCCCGCCGACGACAGGGGGTATTAGCATCCTACGAGCAGTACTTC. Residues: CASSPRRRQGVLASYEQYF.

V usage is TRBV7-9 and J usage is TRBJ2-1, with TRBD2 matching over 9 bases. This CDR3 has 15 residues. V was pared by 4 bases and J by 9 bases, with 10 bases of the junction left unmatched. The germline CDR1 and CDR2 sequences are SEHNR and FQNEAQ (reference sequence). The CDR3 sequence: CASSSYGASGIEQFF. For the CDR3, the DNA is TGTGCCAGCAGCTCGTATGGAGCTAGCGGGATTGAGCAGTTCTTC.

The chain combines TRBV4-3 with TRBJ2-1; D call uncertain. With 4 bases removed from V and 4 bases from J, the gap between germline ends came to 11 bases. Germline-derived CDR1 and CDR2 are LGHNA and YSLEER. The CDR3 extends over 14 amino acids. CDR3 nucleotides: TGCGCCAGCAGCCCCTTCGGCAGGTACAATGAGCAGTTCTTC. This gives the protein CASSPFGRYNEQFF.

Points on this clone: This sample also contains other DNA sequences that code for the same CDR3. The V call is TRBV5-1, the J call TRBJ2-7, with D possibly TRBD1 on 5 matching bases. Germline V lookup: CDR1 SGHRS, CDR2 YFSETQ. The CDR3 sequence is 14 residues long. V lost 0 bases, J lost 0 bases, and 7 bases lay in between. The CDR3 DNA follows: TGCGCCAGCAGCTTGGCAGGGTTCTCCTACGAGCAGTACTTC. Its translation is CASSLAGFSYEQYF.

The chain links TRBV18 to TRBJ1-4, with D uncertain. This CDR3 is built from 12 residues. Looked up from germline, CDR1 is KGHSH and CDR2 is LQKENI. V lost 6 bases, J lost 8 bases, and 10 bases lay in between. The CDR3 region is CASSHPGEKLFF. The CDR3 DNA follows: TGTGCCAGCTCCCACCCTGGGGAAAAACTGTTTTTT.

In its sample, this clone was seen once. Here the CDR3 reads CASDVTSGGYEQYF. CDR3 sequence (DNA): TGTGCCTCGGACGTGACTAGCGGAGGTTACGAGCAGTACTTC. The genes are TRBV6-5 and TRBJ2-7; TRBD2 matches 9 bases. Germline-derived CDR1 and CDR2 are MNHEY and SVGAGI. There are 14 residues in the CDR3. Losses at the gene ends were 11 bases for V and 4 bases for J; bases not matched to a gene: 12.

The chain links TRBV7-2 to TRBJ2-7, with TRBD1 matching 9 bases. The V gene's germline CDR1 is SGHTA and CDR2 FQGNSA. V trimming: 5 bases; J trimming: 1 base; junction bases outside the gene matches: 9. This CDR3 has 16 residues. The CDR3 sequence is CASSPQQGASSYEQYF. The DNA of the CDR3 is TGTGCCAGCAGCCCCCAACAGGGGGCTTCGTCCTACGAGCAGTACTTC.

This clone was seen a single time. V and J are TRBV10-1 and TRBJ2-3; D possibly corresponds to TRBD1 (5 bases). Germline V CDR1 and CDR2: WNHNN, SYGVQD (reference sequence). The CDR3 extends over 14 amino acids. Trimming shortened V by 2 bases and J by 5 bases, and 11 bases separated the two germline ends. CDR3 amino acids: CASSEGRGLDTQYF. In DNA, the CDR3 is TGCGCCAGCAGTGAGGGAAGGGGTTTAGATACGCAGTATTTT.

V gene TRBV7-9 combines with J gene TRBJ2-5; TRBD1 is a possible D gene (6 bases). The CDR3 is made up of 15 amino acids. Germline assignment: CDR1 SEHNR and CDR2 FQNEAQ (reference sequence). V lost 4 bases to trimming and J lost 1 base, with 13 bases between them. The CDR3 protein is CASSSYRVFQETQYF. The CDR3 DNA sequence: TGTGCCAGCAGCTCCTACAGGGTGTTCCAAGAGACCCAGTACTTC.

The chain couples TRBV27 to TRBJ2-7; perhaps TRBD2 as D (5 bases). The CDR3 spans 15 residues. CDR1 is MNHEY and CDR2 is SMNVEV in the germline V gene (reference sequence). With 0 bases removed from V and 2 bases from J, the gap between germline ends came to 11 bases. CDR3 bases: TGTGCCAGCAGTTTATCGAGCGGTTTCACCTACGAGCAGTACTTC. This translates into CASSLSSGFTYEQYF.

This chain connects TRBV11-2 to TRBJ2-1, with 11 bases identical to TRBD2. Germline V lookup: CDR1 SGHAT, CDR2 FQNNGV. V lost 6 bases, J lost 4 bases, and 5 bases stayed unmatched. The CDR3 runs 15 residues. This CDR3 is CASRETSGAYNEQFF. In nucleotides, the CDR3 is TGTGCCAGCAGGGAGACTAGCGGGGCGTACAATGAGCAGTTCTTC.

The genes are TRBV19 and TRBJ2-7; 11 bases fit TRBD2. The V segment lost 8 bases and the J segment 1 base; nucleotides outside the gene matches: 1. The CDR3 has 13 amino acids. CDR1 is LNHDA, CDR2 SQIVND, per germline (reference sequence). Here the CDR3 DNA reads TGTGCCAGTCGGACTAGCGGGTCCTACGAGCAGTACTTC. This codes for CASRTSGSYEQYF.

CDR3 loop: CASSPDRVGTGANVLTF. In DNA form, the CDR3 reads TGTGCCAGCAGTCCCGACAGGGTCGGCACTGGGGCCAACGTCCTGACTTTC. The chain couples TRBV27 to TRBJ2-6; 7 positions agree with TRBD1. The CDR3 runs 17 residues. The trim removed 5 bases at V and 2 bases at J, leaving 9 bases unmatched. The V gene's germline CDR1 is MNHEY and CDR2 SMNVEV (reference sequence).

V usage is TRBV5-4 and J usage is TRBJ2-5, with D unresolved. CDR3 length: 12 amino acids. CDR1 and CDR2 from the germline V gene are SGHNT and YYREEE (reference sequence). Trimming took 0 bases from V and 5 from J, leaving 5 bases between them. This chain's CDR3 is CASSLVPETQYF. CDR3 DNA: TGTGCCAGCAGCTTGGTTCCTGAGACCCAGTACTTC.

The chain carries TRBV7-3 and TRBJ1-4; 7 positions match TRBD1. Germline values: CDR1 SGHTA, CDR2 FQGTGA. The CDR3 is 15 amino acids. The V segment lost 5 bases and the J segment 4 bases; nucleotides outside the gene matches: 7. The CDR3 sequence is CASSPQGGYNEKLFF. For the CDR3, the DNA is TGTGCCAGCAGCCCCCAGGGGGGTTATAATGAAAAACTGTTTTTT.